A single sample is the source of the 6 T cell receptor beta chains below, sequenced in a study of blood T cell repertoires in COVID-19. Assay: immunoSEQ multiplex PCR; the TCRdb copy retains only in-frame clones and omits some. The data show over 200,000 clones, with around 90% seen just once and about 4.1% held by the top ten. What was sequenced was peripheral blood. These receptors all stem from a man in his sixties who had recovered from COVID-19.

This chain uses TRBV5-1 with TRBJ2-3; tentatively, D is TRBD1 (6 bases). The CDR3 extends over 14 amino acids. In germline, CDR1 is SGHRS, CDR2 YFSETQ. Trimming left V 3 bases short and J 9 bases short, with 17 bases between. The CDR3 DNA is TGCGCCAGCAGCTCAGGACAGATTGCGTCGACGCAGTATTTT. Translated: CASSSGQIASTQYF.

The sample holds one count of this clone. CDR3 loop: CAWRGAGAPNTEAFF. Written as DNA, the CDR3 is TGTGCCTGGAGAGGAGCGGGGGCACCGAACACTGAAGCTTTCTTT. The chain carries TRBV30 and TRBJ1-1; a weak D match, TRBD1 (6 bases). Looked up from germline, CDR1 is GTSNPN and CDR2 is SVGIG (reference sequence). The CDR3 runs to 15 residues. Trimming cost V 3 bases and J 1 base, with 15 bases left between them. Combining the CDR3 with reference TRBV30 and TRBJ1-1 gives the whole variable domain SQTIHQWPATLVQPVGSPLSLECTVEGTSNPNLYWYRQAAGRGLQLLFYSVGIGQISSEVPQNLSASRPQDRQFILSSKKLLLSDSGFYLCAWRGAGAPNTEAFFGQGTRLTVV.

The rearrangement uses TRBV18 and TRBJ2-5; tentatively, D is TRBD1 (5 bases). The germline V and J ends were trimmed by 4 bases and 4 bases, with 19 bases remaining between them. Germline-derived CDR1 and CDR2 are KGHSH and LQKENI. The CDR3 loop spans 16 amino acids. CDR3 in amino acids: CASSQNPPGAAETQYF. CDR3 bases: TGTGCCAGCTCACAAAATCCCCCTGGGGCAGCAGAGACCCAGTACTTC.

The V and J genes are TRBV4-1 and TRBJ2-5; 10 bases match TRBD2. Germline assignment: CDR1 MGHRA and CDR2 YSYEKL. The V and J ends lost 1 base and 5 bases, in that order; junction bases with no gene match: 7. The CDR3 length is 16 residues. CDR3 DNA: TGCGCCAGCAGCCAAGTCAGCGGGGGGGCCCGGGAGACCCAGTACTTC. As protein: CASSQVSGGARETQYF.

V usage is TRBV7-3 and J usage is TRBJ2-1; 12 nucleotides line up with TRBD2. The V gene end was trimmed by 4 bases and the J gene end by 1 base; junction bases not matched to a gene: 5. CDR3 length equals 17 residues. Germline values: CDR1 SGHTA, CDR2 FQGTGA. The CDR3 loop is CASSSGLAGSSYNEQFF. In nucleotides, the CDR3 is TGTGCCAGCAGCTCCGGACTAGCGGGGAGTTCCTACAATGAGCAGTTCTTC. Variable domain in full (rest from reference TRBV7-3 and TRBJ2-1): GAGVSQTPSNKVTEKGKYVELRCDPISGHTALYWYRQSLGQGPEFLIYFQGTGAADDSGLPNDRFFAVRPEGSVSTLKIQRTERGDSAVYLCASSSGLAGSSYNEQFFGPGTRLTVL.

The CDR3 DNA reads as TGTGCCAGCAGTCAAAAAAGGACAGGGGGCATCGGTTCACCCCTCCACTTT. Residues: CASSQKRTGGIGSPLHF. This sequence joins TRBV3-1 (or the pseudogene TRBV3-2) and TRBJ1-6; TRBD1 agrees at 11 bases. The CDR3 is 17 residues long. Looked up from germline, CDR1 is LGHDT and CDR2 is YNNKEL (reference sequence). V lost 6 bases and J lost 9; bases outside the gene matches: 13.